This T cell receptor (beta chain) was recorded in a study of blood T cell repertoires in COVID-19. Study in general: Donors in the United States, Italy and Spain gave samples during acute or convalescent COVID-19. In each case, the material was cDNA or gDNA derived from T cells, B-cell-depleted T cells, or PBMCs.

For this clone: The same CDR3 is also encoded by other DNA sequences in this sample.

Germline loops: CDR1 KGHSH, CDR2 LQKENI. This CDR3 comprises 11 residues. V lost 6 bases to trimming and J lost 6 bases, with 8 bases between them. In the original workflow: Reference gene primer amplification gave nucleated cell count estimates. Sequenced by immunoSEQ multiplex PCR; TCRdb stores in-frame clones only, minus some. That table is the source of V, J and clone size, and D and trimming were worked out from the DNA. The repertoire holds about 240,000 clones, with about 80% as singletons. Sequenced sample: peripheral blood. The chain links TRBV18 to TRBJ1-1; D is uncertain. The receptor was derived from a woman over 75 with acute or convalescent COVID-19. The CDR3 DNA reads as TGTGCCAGCTCGCCCGACTCTGAAGCTTTCTTT. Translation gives CASSPDSEAFF.